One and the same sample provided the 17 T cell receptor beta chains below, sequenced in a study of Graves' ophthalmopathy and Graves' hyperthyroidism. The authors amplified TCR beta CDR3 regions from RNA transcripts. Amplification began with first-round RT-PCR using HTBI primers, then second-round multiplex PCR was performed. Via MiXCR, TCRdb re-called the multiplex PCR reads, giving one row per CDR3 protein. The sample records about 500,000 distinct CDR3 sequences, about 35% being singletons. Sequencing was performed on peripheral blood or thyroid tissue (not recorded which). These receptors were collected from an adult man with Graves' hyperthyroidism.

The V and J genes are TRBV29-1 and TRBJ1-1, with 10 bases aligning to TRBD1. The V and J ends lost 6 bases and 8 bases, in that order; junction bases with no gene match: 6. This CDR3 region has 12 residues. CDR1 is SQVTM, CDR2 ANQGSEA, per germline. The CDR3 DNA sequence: TGCAGCGTAGGGACAGGGGCGGGAGAAGCTTTCTTT. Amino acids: CSVGTGAGEAFF.

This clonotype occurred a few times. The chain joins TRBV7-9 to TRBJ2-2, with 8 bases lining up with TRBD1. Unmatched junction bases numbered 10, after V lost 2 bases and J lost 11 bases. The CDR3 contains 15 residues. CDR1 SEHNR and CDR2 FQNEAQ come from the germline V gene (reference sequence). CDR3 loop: CASSLQFRGLGELFF. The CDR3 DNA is TGTGCCAGCAGCTTACAGTTCAGGGGGCTGGGCGAGCTGTTTTTT.

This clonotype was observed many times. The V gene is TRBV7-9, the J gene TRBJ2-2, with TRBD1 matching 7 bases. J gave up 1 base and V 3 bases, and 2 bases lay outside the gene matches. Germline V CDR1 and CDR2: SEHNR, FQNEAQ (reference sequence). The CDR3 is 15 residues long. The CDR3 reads CASSFWTGNTGELFF. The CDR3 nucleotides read TGTGCCAGCAGCTTTTGGACAGGGAACACCGGGGAGCTGTTTTTT.

CDR3 sequence reads: CASRQGLGGELFF. The CDR3 region has the DNA TGTGCTAGTCGGCAGGGCTTGGGAGGGGAGCTGTTTTTT. The chain links TRBV12-5 to TRBJ2-2, with TRBD1 as a possible D gene (5 bases). Germline-derived CDR1 and CDR2 are LGHNT and FRNRAP. Deletions cut 8 bases from V and 8 bases from J, with 15 bases between. The CDR3 is 13 residues long.

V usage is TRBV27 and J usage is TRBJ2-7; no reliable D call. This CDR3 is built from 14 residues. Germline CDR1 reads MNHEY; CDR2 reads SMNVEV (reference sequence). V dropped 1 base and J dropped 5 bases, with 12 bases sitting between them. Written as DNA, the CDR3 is TGTGCCAGCAGTTTATACCTCACGGCGGACGAGCAGTACTTC. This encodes CASSLYLTADEQYF.

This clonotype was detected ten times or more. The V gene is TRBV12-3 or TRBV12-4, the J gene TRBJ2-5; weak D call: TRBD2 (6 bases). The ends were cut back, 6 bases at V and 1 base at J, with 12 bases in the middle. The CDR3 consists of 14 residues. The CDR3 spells CASRPQTSQETQYF. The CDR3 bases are TGTGCCAGCAGACCTCAGACTAGCCAAGAGACCCAGTACTTC.

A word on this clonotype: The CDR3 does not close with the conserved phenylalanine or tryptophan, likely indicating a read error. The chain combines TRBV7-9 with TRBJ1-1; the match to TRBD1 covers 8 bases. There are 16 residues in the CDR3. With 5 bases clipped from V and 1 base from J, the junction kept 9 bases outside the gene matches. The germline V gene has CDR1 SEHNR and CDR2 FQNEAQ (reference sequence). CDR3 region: CASSEPTGGANTEAFL. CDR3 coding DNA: TGTGCCAGCAGCGAGCCAACAGGGGGGGCGAACACTGAAGCTTTCCTT.

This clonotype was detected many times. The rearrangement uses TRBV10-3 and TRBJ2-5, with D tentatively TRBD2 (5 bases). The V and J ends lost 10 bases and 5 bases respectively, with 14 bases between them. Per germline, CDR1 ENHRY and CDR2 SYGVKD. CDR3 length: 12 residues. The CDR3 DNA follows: TGTGCCACAAGGACGGGGTCGGAGACCCAGTACTTC. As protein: CATRTGSETQYF.

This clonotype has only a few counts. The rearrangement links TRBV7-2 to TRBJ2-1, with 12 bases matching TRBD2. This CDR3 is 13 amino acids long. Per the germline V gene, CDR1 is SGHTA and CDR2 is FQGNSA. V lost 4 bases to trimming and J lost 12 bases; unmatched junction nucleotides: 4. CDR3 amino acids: CASSSTSGRVQFF. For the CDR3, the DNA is TGTGCCAGCAGCTCGACTAGCGGGAGAGTGCAGTTCTTC.

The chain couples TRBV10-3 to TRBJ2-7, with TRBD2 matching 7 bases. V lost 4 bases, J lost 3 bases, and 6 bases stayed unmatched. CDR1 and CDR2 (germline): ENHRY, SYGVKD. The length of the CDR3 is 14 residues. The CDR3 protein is CAISAAGEDYEQYF. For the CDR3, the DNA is TGTGCCATCAGTGCGGCGGGAGAGGACTACGAGCAGTACTTC.

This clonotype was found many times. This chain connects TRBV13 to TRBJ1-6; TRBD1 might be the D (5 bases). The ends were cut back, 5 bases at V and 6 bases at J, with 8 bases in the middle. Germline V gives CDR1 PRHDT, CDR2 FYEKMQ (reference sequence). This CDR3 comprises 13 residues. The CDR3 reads CASSLRGNSPLHF. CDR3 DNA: TGTGCCAGCAGCCTAAGGGGTAATTCACCCCTCCACTTT.

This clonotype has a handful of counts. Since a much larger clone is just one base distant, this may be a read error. The CDR3 nucleotides are TGTGCCGGCAGCAAGGACTATCAAGAGACCCAGTACTTC. Its protein product is CAGSKDYQETQYF. This chain uses TRBV12-3 or TRBV12-4 with TRBJ2-5; TRBD2 might be the D (6 bases). The CDR3 spans 13 residues.

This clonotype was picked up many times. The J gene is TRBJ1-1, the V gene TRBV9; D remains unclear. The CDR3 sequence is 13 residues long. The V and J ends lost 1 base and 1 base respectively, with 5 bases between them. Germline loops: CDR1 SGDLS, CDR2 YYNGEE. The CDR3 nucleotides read TGTGCCAGCAGCGTACGTAAGAACACTGAAGCTTTCTTT. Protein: CASSVRKNTEAFF.

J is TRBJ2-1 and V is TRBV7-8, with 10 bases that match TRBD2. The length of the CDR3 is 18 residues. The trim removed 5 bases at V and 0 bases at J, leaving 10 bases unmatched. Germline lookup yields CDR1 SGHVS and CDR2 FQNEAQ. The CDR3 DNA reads TGTGCCAGCAGCCGGACTAGCGGCCTAGCGGGCTCCTACAATGAGCAGTTCTTC. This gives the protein CASSRTSGLAGSYNEQFF.

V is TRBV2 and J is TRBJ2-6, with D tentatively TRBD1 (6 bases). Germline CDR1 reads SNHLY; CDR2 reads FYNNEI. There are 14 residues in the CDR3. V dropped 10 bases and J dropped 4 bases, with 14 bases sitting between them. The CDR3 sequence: CAIRGSEGANVLTF. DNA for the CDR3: TGTGCCATCAGGGGAAGTGAGGGGGCCAACGTCCTGACTTTC.

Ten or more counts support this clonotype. Here the CDR3 DNA reads TGCAGTGCTAGAGGGGGAGGGAACACCGGGGAGCTGTTTTTT. This sequence encodes CSARGGGNTGELFF. This chain connects TRBV20-1 to TRBJ2-2; possible D gene TRBD2, 6 bases. The germline CDR1 and CDR2 sequences are DFQATT and SNEGSKA (reference sequence). V lost 1 base and J lost 1, with 7 bases in between. The CDR3 has 14 amino acids.

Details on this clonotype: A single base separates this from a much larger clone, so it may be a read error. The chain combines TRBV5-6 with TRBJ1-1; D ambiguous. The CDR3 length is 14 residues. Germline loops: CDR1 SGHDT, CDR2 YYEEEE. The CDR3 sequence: CASSLTATSVGALF. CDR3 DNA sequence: TGTGCCAGCAGCTTGACAGCCACCTCCGTCGGTGCTCTCTTT.